A selection of T cell receptor beta chains follows, all from one sample in a study of early T cells in non-severe SARS-CoV-2 infection. TCRdb reanalysed the 5' RACE reads using MiXCR and keeps one entry per CDR3 protein. This table holds tens of thousands of distinct CDR3 sequences, about 15% found once. The sample comprised whole blood. These receptors all come from an adult who was a healthcare worker with PCR-confirmed SARS-CoV-2 infection or an uninfected control (not recorded which). CDR3s include the opening cysteine and the closing phenylalanine or tryptophan. The order of the fields is D gene, J gene, clone size, V gene, CDR3 protein, CDR3 DNA. A D gene is named only where the DNA matches it firmly. The size of a clone is reported for some rows only, either as once, few or many, or as a class for expanded clones.

D gene: TRBD2; J gene: TRBJ2-1; clone size: many; V gene: TRBV2; CDR3 protein: CASSETSGSLGEQFF; CDR3 DNA: TGTGCCAGCAGTGAAACTAGCGGGAGTTTGGGTGAGCAGTTCTTC
D gene: TRBD2; J gene: TRBJ2-7; clone size: .; V gene: TRBV10-3; CDR3 protein: CAIRVGLAGVEQYF; CDR3 DNA: TGTGCCATCAGGGTGGGACTAGCGGGAGTTGAGCAGTACTTC
D gene: .; J gene: TRBJ1-4; clone size: .; V gene: TRBV19; CDR3 protein: CASIPTGTNEKLFF; CDR3 DNA: TGTGCCAGTATCCCGACGGGAACTAATGAAAAACTGTTTTTT
D gene: .; J gene: TRBJ2-5; clone size: .; V gene: TRBV20-1; CDR3 protein: CSAAKVGGEETQYF; CDR3 DNA: TGCAGTGCTGCGAAGGTGGGGGGCGAAGAGACCCAGTACTTC
D gene: .; J gene: TRBJ2-1; clone size: .; V gene: TRBV6-6; CDR3 protein: CASSYRRDNEQFF; CDR3 DNA: TGTGCCAGCAGTTATCGACGAGACAATGAGCAGTTCTTC
D gene: .; J gene: TRBJ2-5; clone size: many; V gene: TRBV4-3; CDR3 protein: CASSQDLDETQYF; CDR3 DNA: TGCGCCAGCAGCCAAGACCTTGACGAGACCCAGTACTTC
D gene: .; J gene: TRBJ1-1; clone size: few; V gene: TRBV6-6; CDR3 protein: CASSSENTEAFF; CDR3 DNA: TGTGCCAGCAGTAGTGAGAACACTGAAGCTTTCTTT
D gene: .; J gene: TRBJ2-7; clone size: few; V gene: TRBV28; CDR3 protein: CASSHTSSEQYF; CDR3 DNA: TGTGCCAGCAGCCACACTAGCTCCGAGCAGTACTTC
D gene: .; J gene: TRBJ1-5; clone size: few; V gene: TRBV20-1; CDR3 protein: CSAQGWGAAQPQHF; CDR3 DNA: TGCAGTGCTCAAGGGTGGGGGGCCGCTCAGCCCCAGCATTTT
D gene: .; J gene: TRBJ2-7; clone size: few; V gene: TRBV27; CDR3 protein: CASSLEGTGYEQYF; CDR3 DNA: TGTGCCAGCAGTTTAGAGGGGACTGGGTACGAGCAGTACTTC
D gene: .; J gene: TRBJ2-7; clone size: .; V gene: TRBV12-3/TRBV12-4; CDR3 protein: CASSLRGLEQYF; CDR3 DNA: TGTGCCAGCAGTTTAAGGGGCCTCGAGCAGTACTTC
D gene: TRBD2; J gene: TRBJ2-1; clone size: .; V gene: TRBV7-8; CDR3 protein: CASSSTWAAGVYNEQFF; CDR3 DNA: TGTGCCAGCAGCTCCACCTGGGCGGCGGGAGTTTATAATGAGCAGTTCTTC
D gene: TRBD1; J gene: TRBJ1-2; clone size: once; V gene: TRBV6-5; CDR3 protein: CASSRTGVNGYTF; CDR3 DNA: TGTGCCAGCAGTCGAACAGGGGTGAATGGCTACACCTTC
D gene: .; J gene: TRBJ1-3; clone size: .; V gene: TRBV7-5; CDR3 protein: CISVPFRWASGNTIYF; CDR3 DNA: .
D gene: .; J gene: TRBJ2-3; clone size: .; V gene: TRBV28; CDR3 protein: CASSPEGKSTDTQYF; CDR3 DNA: TGTGCCAGCAGCCCCGAGGGCAAGAGCACAGATACGCAGTATTTT
D gene: TRBD1; J gene: TRBJ1-1; clone size: .; V gene: TRBV10-2; CDR3 protein: CASSKGQGLLAFF; CDR3 DNA: TGCGCCAGCAGTAAAGGACAGGGGCTTTTAGCTTTCTTT
D gene: .; J gene: TRBJ1-6; clone size: .; V gene: TRBV5-6; CDR3 protein: CASSYVGARDSPLHF; CDR3 DNA: TGTGCCAGCAGCTACGTCGGGGCTAGAGATTCACCCCTCCACTTT
D gene: .; J gene: TRBJ2-1; clone size: .; V gene: TRBV15; CDR3 protein: CATGSYNEQFF; CDR3 DNA: TGTGCCACCGGGTCCTACAATGAGCAGTTCTTC
D gene: .; J gene: TRBJ2-1; clone size: few; V gene: TRBV7-8; CDR3 protein: CASSLPSSYNEQFF; CDR3 DNA: TGTGCCAGCAGCTTGCCGAGCTCCTACAATGAGCAGTTCTTC
D gene: .; J gene: TRBJ2-7; clone size: .; V gene: TRBV27; CDR3 protein: CASRRNRLGYEQYF; CDR3 DNA: TGTGCCAGCCGGAGAAACAGACTAGGCTACGAGCAGTACTTC
D gene: .; J gene: TRBJ2-1; clone size: few; V gene: TRBV20-1; CDR3 protein: CSAREGSYNEQFF; CDR3 DNA: TGCAGTGCTAGAGAAGGGTCCTACAATGAGCAGTTCTTC
D gene: .; J gene: TRBJ1-1; clone size: few; V gene: TRBV7-9; CDR3 protein: CASRGTGNTEAFF; CDR3 DNA: TGTGCCAGCCGAGGGACGGGGAACACTGAAGCTTTCTTT
D gene: .; J gene: TRBJ2-1; clone size: .; V gene: TRBV4-2; CDR3 protein: CASSQEADYKYNEQFF; CDR3 DNA: TGTGCCAGCAGCCAAGAAGCTGACTACAAATACAATGAGCAGTTCTTC
D gene: .; J gene: TRBJ1-1; clone size: .; V gene: TRBV3-1; CDR3 protein: CASSQDFGSHAFF; CDR3 DNA: TGTGCCAGCAGCCAAGATTTCGGGAGCCATGCTTTCTTT
D gene: .; J gene: TRBJ1-6; clone size: .; V gene: TRBV7-8; CDR3 protein: CASSGLGGQDSPLHF; CDR3 DNA: TGTGCCAGCAGCGGACTGGGGGGGCAGGATTCACCCCTCCACTTT
D gene: .; J gene: TRBJ2-5; clone size: few; V gene: TRBV12-3/TRBV12-4; CDR3 protein: CASGQSLTQYF; CDR3 DNA: TGTGCCAGCGGGCAGAGTTTGACCCAGTACTTC
D gene: TRBD2; J gene: TRBJ2-3; clone size: .; V gene: TRBV20-1; CDR3 protein: CSARPLADRTDTQYF; CDR3 DNA: TGCAGTGCTAGACCTCTAGCGGACCGCACAGATACGCAGTATTTT
D gene: TRBD2; J gene: TRBJ2-3; clone size: few; V gene: TRBV3-1; CDR3 protein: CASSLMGAGVTDTQYF; CDR3 DNA: TGTGCCAGCAGCCTTATGGGAGCGGGAGTGACAGATACGCAGTATTTT
D gene: .; J gene: TRBJ2-3; clone size: few; V gene: TRBV9; CDR3 protein: CASSVGRASTDTQYF; CDR3 DNA: TGTGCCAGCAGCGTAGGGCGGGCTAGCACAGATACGCAGTATTTT
D gene: .; J gene: TRBJ2-2; clone size: .; V gene: TRBV6-2/TRBV6-3; CDR3 protein: CASSDSETGELFF; CDR3 DNA: TGTGCCAGCAGCGACTCAGAAACCGGGGAGCTGTTTTTT
D gene: .; J gene: TRBJ2-5; clone size: .; V gene: TRBV5-1; CDR3 protein: CASSSSYAGETQYF; CDR3 DNA: TGCGCCAGCAGCTCTAGTTACGCTGGTGAGACCCAGTACTTC
D gene: .; J gene: TRBJ2-2; clone size: few; V gene: TRBV29-1; CDR3 protein: CSVAGVDTGELFF; CDR3 DNA: TGCAGCGTTGCCGGGGTTGACACCGGGGAGCTGTTTTTT
D gene: .; J gene: TRBJ1-2; clone size: few; V gene: TRBV20-1; CDR3 protein: CSASRGDIYGYTF; CDR3 DNA: TGCAGTGCGTCTCGCGGGGACATCTATGGCTACACCTTC
D gene: TRBD1; J gene: TRBJ2-7; clone size: .; V gene: TRBV20-1; CDR3 protein: CSATRQGIYEQYF; CDR3 DNA: TGCAGTGCTACCCGACAGGGGATCTACGAGCAGTACTTC
D gene: .; J gene: TRBJ1-2; clone size: few; V gene: TRBV7-9; CDR3 protein: CASSLAGNSYGYTF; CDR3 DNA: TGTGCCAGCAGCTTAGCGGGGAATTCGTATGGCTACACCTTC
D gene: .; J gene: TRBJ2-1; clone size: .; V gene: TRBV6-1; CDR3 protein: CASSDKRAGPYNEQFF; CDR3 DNA: TGTGCCAGCAGTGACAAAAGAGCAGGGCCCTACAATGAGCAGTTCTTC
D gene: TRBD1; J gene: TRBJ2-1; clone size: .; V gene: TRBV12-3/TRBV12-4; CDR3 protein: CASSFRIWGQGYNEQFF; CDR3 DNA: TGTGCCAGCAGTTTTAGAATATGGGGACAGGGGTACAATGAGCAGTTCTTC
D gene: .; J gene: TRBJ1-2; clone size: .; V gene: TRBV6-5; CDR3 protein: CASRQQVYYGYTF; CDR3 DNA: TGTGCCAGCAGACAACAGGTCTACTATGGCTACACCTTC
D gene: TRBD1; J gene: TRBJ2-7; clone size: many; V gene: TRBV7-9; CDR3 protein: CASSSGQGSYEQYF; CDR3 DNA: TGTGCCAGCAGCTCGGGACAGGGTTCCTACGAGCAGTACTTC
D gene: .; J gene: TRBJ1-5; clone size: many; V gene: TRBV7-8; CDR3 protein: CASSLSEGNQPQHF; CDR3 DNA: TGTGCCAGCAGCTTAAGCGAGGGGAATCAGCCCCAGCATTTT
D gene: TRBD1; J gene: TRBJ1-1; clone size: .; V gene: TRBV2; CDR3 protein: CASFNLRDRQAFF; CDR3 DNA: TGTGCCAGCTTCAACCTCCGGGACAGGCAAGCTTTCTTT
D gene: TRBD2; J gene: TRBJ2-1; clone size: .; V gene: TRBV19; CDR3 protein: CASRTSGWHNEQFF; CDR3 DNA: TGTGCCAGCCGGACTAGCGGGTGGCACAATGAGCAGTTCTTC
D gene: .; J gene: TRBJ1-2; clone size: .; V gene: TRBV11-2; CDR3 protein: CASSLGRADYGYTF; CDR3 DNA: TGTGCCAGCAGCTTGGGCCGCGCCGACTATGGCTACACCTTC
D gene: TRBD2; J gene: TRBJ2-3; clone size: .; V gene: TRBV20-1; CDR3 protein: CSSLAGGRTDTQYF; CDR3 DNA: TGCAGTTCGCTAGCGGGAGGGCGCACAGATACGCAGTATTTT
D gene: .; J gene: TRBJ2-3; clone size: many; V gene: TRBV20-1; CDR3 protein: CSARASTDTQYF; CDR3 DNA: TGCAGTGCTAGAGCGTCAACAGATACGCAGTATTTT
D gene: TRBD1; J gene: TRBJ2-3; clone size: once; V gene: TRBV7-9; CDR3 protein: CASSLALTGSDTQYF; CDR3 DNA: TGTGCCAGCAGCTTAGCGCTGACAGGGAGCGATACGCAGTATTTT
D gene: .; J gene: TRBJ2-1; clone size: .; V gene: TRBV6-2/TRBV6-3; CDR3 protein: CASSYSGAREQFF; CDR3 DNA: TGTGCCAGCAGTTACAGTGGGGCCCGGGAGCAGTTCTTC
D gene: .; J gene: TRBJ2-1; clone size: few; V gene: TRBV9; CDR3 protein: CASSVVPNNEQFF; CDR3 DNA: TGTGCCAGCAGCGTAGTTCCTAACAATGAGCAGTTCTTC
D gene: .; J gene: TRBJ1-4; clone size: .; V gene: TRBV20-1; CDR3 protein: CSARAPPDPEKLFF; CDR3 DNA: TGCAGTGCTAGAGCTCCTCCCGACCCCGAAAAACTGTTTTTT
D gene: .; J gene: TRBJ2-1; clone size: .; V gene: TRBV9; CDR3 protein: CASSVGLREQRVEQFF; CDR3 DNA: TGTGCCAGCAGCGTGGGCCTCCGGGAGCAGCGAGTTGAGCAGTTCTTC
D gene: TRBD2; J gene: TRBJ2-3; clone size: .; V gene: TRBV3-1; CDR3 protein: CASSQGAGGAQYF; CDR3 DNA: TGTGCCAGCAGCCAAGGAGCGGGAGGGGCGCAGTATTTT
D gene: .; J gene: TRBJ2-1; clone size: .; V gene: TRBV2; CDR3 protein: CASTPRTGSYNEQFF; CDR3 DNA: TGTGCCAGCACTCCGAGGACTGGCTCCTACAATGAGCAGTTCTTC
D gene: .; J gene: TRBJ2-7; clone size: once; V gene: TRBV28; CDR3 protein: CASSLAGRKDEQYF; CDR3 DNA: TGTGCCAGCAGTTTAGCGGGTAGGAAGGACGAGCAGTACTTC
D gene: .; J gene: TRBJ2-5; clone size: .; V gene: TRBV12-3/TRBV12-4; CDR3 protein: CASSFLSETQYF; CDR3 DNA: TGTGCCAGCAGTTTTCTGTCAGAGACCCAGTACTTC